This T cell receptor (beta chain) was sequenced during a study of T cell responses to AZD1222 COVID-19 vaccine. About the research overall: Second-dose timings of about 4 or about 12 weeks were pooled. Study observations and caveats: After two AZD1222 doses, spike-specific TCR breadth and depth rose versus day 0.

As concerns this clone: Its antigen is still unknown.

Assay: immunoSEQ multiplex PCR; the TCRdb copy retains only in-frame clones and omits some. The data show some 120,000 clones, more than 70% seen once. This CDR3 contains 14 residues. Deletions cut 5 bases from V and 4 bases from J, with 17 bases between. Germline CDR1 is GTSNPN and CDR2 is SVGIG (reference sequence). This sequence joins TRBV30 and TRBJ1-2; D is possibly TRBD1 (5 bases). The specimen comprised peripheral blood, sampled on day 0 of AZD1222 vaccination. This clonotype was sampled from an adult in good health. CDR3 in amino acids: CAWAVGTRGYGYTF. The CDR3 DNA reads TGTGCCTGGGCCGTTGGGACGAGGGGCTATGGCTACACCTTC.